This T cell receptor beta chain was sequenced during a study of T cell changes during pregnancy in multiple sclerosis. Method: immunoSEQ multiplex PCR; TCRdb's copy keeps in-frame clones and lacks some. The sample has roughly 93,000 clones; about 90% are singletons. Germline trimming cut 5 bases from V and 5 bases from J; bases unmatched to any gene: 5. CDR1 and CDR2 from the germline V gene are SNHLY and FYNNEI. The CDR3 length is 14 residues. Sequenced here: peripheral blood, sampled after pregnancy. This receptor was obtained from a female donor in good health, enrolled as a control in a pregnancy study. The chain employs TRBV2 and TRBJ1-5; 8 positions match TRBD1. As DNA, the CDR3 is TGTGCCAGCAGTATACAGGGGGAGGATCAGCCCCAGCATTTT. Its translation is CASSIQGEDQPQHF.